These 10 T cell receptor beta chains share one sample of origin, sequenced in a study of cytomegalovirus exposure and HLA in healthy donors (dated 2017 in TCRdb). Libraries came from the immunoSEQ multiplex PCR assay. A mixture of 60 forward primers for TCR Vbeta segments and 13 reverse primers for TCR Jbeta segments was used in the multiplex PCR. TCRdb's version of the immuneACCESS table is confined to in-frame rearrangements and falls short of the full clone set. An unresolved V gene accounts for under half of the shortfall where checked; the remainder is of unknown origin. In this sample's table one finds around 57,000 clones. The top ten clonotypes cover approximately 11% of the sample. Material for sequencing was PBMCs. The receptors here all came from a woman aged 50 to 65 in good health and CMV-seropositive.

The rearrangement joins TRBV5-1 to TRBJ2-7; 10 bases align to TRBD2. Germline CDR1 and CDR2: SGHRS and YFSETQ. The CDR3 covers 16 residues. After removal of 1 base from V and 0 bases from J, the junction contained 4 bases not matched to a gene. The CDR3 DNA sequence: TGCGCCAGCAGCTTGTTCCTAGCGGGGGACTCCTACGAGCAGTACTTC. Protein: CASSLFLAGDSYEQYF.

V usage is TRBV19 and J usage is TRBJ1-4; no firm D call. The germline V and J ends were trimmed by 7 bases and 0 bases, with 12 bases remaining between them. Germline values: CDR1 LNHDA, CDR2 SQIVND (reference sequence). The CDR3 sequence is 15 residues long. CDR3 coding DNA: TGTGCCAGTACCCATAACGGAGCAACTAATGAAAAACTGTTTTTT. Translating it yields CASTHNGATNEKLFF.

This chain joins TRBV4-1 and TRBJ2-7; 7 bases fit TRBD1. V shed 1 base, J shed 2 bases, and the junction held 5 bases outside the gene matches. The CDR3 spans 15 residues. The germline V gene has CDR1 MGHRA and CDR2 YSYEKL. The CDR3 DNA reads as TGCGCCAGCAGCCAAGCCGGGACAGCTACCTACGAGCAGTACTTC. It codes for CASSQAGTATYEQYF.

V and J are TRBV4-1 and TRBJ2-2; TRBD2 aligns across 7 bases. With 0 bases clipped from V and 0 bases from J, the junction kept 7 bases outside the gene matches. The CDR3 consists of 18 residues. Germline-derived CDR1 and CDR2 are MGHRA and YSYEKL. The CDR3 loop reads CASSQEGLGGANTGELFF. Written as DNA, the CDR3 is TGCGCCAGCAGCCAAGAGGGCCTGGGGGGGGCGAACACCGGGGAGCTGTTTTTT.

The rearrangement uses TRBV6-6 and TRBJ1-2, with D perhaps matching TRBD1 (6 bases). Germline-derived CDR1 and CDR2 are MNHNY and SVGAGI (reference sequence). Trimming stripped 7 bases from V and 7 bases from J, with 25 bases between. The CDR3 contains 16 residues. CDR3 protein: CASTNPGQFVEGGYTF. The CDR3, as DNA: TGTGCCAGCACTAACCCCGGACAGTTCGTGGAAGGTGGCTACACCTTC.

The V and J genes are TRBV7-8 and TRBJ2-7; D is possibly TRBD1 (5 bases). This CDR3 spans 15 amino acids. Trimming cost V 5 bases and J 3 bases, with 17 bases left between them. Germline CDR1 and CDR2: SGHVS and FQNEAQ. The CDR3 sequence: CASSLRQLSNYEQYF. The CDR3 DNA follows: TGTGCCAGCAGCCTAAGACAGTTATCGAACTACGAGCAGTACTTC.

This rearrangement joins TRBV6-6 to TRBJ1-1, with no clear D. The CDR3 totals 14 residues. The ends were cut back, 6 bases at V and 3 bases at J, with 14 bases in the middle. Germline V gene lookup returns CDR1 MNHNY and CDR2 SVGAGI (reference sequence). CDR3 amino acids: CASSPVGADTEAFF. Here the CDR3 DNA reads TGTGCCAGCAGCCCCGTGGGAGCGGACACTGAAGCTTTCTTT.

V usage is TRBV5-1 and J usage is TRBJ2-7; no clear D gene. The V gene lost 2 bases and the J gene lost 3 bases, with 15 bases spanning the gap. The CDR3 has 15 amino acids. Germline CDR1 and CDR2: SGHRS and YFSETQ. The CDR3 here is CASSFQAHLLYEQYF. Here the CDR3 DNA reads TGCGCCAGCAGCTTTCAAGCGCACCTCCTCTACGAGCAGTACTTC.

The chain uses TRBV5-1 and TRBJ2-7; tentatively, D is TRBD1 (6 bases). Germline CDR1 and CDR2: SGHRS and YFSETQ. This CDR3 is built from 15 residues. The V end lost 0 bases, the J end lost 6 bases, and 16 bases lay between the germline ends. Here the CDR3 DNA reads TGCGCCAGCAGCTTGGGAAACCAGGGGCTGGCCGAGCAGTACTTC. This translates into CASSLGNQGLAEQYF.

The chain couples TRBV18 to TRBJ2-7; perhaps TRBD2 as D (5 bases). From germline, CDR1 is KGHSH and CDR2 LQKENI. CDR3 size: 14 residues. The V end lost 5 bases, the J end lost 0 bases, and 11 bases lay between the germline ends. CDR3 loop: CASSAGPTSYEQYF. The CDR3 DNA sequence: TGTGCCAGCTCAGCGGGCCCGACCTCCTACGAGCAGTACTTC. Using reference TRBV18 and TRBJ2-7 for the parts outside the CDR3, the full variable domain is NAGVMQNPRHLVRRRGQEARLRCSPMKGHSHVYWYRQLPEEGLKFMVYLQKENIIDESGMPKERFSAEFPKEGPSILRIQQVVRGDSAAYFCASSAGPTSYEQYFGPGTRLTVT.